This is a list of T cell receptor beta chains from one sample in a study of blood T cell repertoires in COVID-19. Here immunoSEQ multiplex PCR was the method, and the copy in TCRdb shows in-frame clones only, minus some. The sample has roughly 210,000 clones, 87% seen once; the top ten hold roughly 7.2%. Sequencing was done on a sample of PBMCs or T cells enriched from blood (not recorded which). The receptors were gathered from a man aged 25 to 40 in a cohort exposed to, infected with or recovered from COVID-19 (not recorded which). Each CDR3 is given with its conserved first and last residue. D genes are given only for firm matches. Clone size, where shown, is once, few, many, or a class for clones that have expanded.

>16|NA|TRBV6-1|TRBJ2-1|NA
TGTGCCAGCAGTGAATTTCTTGCAGGCTCCTACAATGAGCAGTTCTTC
CASSEFLAGSYNEQFF
>15|NA|TRBV7-6|TRBJ1-2|TRBD1
TGTGCCAGCAGCTTACAAGGACAGGGGGCGACCGGCTACACCTTC
CASSLQGQGATGYTF
>13|NA|TRBV27|TRBJ2-2|NA
TGTGCCAGCAGTTTAAGAGGGACCGGGGAGCTGTTTTTT
CASSLRGTGELFF
>19|NA|TRBV3-1/TRBV3-2|TRBJ2-3|NA
TGTGCCAGCAGCCAAGACTTTTTATCCACAGGGTTGAGTTGGGATACGCAGTATTTT
CASSQDFLSTGLSWDTQYF
>16|NA|TRBV7-6|TRBJ1-4|TRBD1
TGTGCCAGCAGCCCCGATTACAGGGGGGGTTACGAAAAACTGTTTTTT
CASSPDYRGGYEKLFF
>17|NA|TRBV9|TRBJ2-5|NA
TGTGCCAGCACCCTCAGGGGAGGGACACTCCTGCCGGAGACCCAGTACTTC
CASTLRGGTLLPETQYF
>13|once|TRBV5-6|TRBJ1-1|NA
TGTGCCAGCAGCCCGGACACTTTCACTGAAGCTTTCTTT
CASSPDTFTEAFF
>16|NA|TRBV27|TRBJ1-4|TRBD1
TGTGCCAGCAGTCAGACAGGGTTAGCGACTAATGAAAAACTGTTTTTT
CASSQTGLATNEKLFF
>19|NA|TRBV4-2|TRBJ2-3|TRBD1
TGTGCCAGCAGCCCGACCGCAGGGGGCGGGATGGTCGGCACAGATACGCAGTATTTT
CASSPTAGGGMVGTDTQYF
>14|NA|TRBV4-2|TRBJ1-2|NA
TGTGCCAGCAGCCCCGAAACTGCGAACTATGGCTACACCTTC
CASSPETANYGYTF
>16|NA|TRBV7-9|TRBJ2-1|TRBD2
TGTGCCAGCAGCTCTCGGACTAGCGGGAGGTTAAATGAGCAGTTCTTC
CASSSRTSGRLNEQFF
>15|NA|TRBV19|TRBJ1-1|NA
TGTGCCAGTAGTATAGGTGGGGCCAGGAACACTGAAGCTTTCTTT
CASSIGGARNTEAFF
>16|once|TRBV9|TRBJ2-7|TRBD2
TGTGCCAGCAGCCCACCGGGACTAGCGGGAGTAAACGAGCAGTACTTC
CASSPPGLAGVNEQYF
>11|NA|TRBV12-3/TRBV12-4|TRBJ1-1|NA
TGTGCCAGCAGTTTGGCAACTGAAGCTTTCTTT
CASSLATEAFF
>16|NA|TRBV7-2|TRBJ2-7|NA
TGTGCCAGCAGCGCTAGACGGGACAACCCCCTCCACGAGCAGTACTTC
CASSARRDNPLHEQYF
>15|NA|TRBV21-1|TRBJ2-3|NA
TGTGCCAGCAGCAAAGGCCAAGCGCCCACAGATACGCAGTATTTT
CASSKGQAPTDTQYF
>17|NA|TRBV7-9|TRBJ1-2|TRBD1
TGTGCCAGCAGCTTAGGGGACAGGGGGTCGGTCGGCTATGGCTACACCTTC
CASSLGDRGSVGYGYTF
>15|NA|TRBV6-6|TRBJ1-5|TRBD1
TGTGCCAGCAGTTACAGGGGACAGGGAAATCAGCCCCAGCATTTT
CASSYRGQGNQPQHF
>20|NA|TRBV4-2|TRBJ2-1|TRBD2
TGTGCCAGCAGCCAAGATAAAGGGGGGACTAGCCTACCACCCTACAATGAGCAGTTCTTC
CASSQDKGGTSLPPYNEQFF
>15|NA|TRBV19|TRBJ1-2|NA
TGTGCAGAAGGGGCTCCGTGGATACGCGTTAGTGGCTACACCTTC
CAEGAPWIRVSGYTF
>13|NA|TRBV9|TRBJ2-2|NA
TGTGCCAGCAGCGTCAGTCAACCCGGGGAGCTGTTTTTT
CASSVSQPGELFF
>16|NA|TRBV7-6|TRBJ2-7|TRBD1
TGTGCCAGCAGTTATCATGATTCAGGGGGCGGGTACGAGCAGTACTTC
CASSYHDSGGGYEQYF
>15|once|TRBV27|TRBJ2-1|TRBD2
TGTGCCAGCAGTTTGGGGGGACTAGCGGGAGTAGAGCAGTTCTTC
CASSLGGLAGVEQFF